Following are 31 T cell receptor beta chains from one sample sequenced in a study of immune heterogeneity within non-small cell lung tumors. The template consisted of bulk tumor genomic DNA, with about 620 ng used per sample. Doctors removed several biopsies from each primary tumor during surgery, keeping them far apart. Samples came from untreated patients having curative surgery for newly diagnosed non-small cell lung cancer. In a multiplex PCR, 32 V and 13 J primers amplified TCR beta CDR3. TCRdb fed the multiplex PCR reads into MiXCR, producing one record per CDR3 protein. The data hold roughly 14,000 distinct CDR3 sequences, with about 30% observed a single time. The sequencing input was lung tumor tissue. The receptors were gathered from a man aged 35 to 55 with non-small cell lung cancer.

Points on this clonotype: A much larger clone sits a single nucleotide away, making a read error possible. V and J are TRBV6-1 and TRBJ1-2; D is unclear. The CDR3 covers 16 residues. Germline V lookup: CDR1 MNHNS, CDR2 SASEGT. V lost 6 bases and J lost 2, with 19 bases in between. CDR3 sequence (DNA): TGTGCCAGCAGGAACCGACTCTTAAAAGAAAACTATGGCTACACCTTC. Its translation: CASRNRLLKENYGYTF.

Within the sample, this clonotype is medium-sized. CDR3 coding DNA: TGTGCCAGCAGGATGGATAGCCAAAATGAGCAGTTCTTC. This sequence encodes CASRMDSQNEQFF. This rearrangement joins TRBV27 to TRBJ2-1; no definite D call. The germline V and J ends were trimmed by 6 bases and 7 bases, with 13 bases remaining between them. Germline V gene lookup returns CDR1 MNHEY and CDR2 SMNVEV (reference sequence). The CDR3 is 13 residues long.

Concerning this clonotype itself: This may be a read error, as it is one base from a much larger clone. The chain carries TRBV3-1 and TRBJ2-5; 8 nucleotides align to TRBD2. The CDR3 is made up of 14 amino acids. The germline V gene encodes CDR1 LGHDT and CDR2 YNNKEL (reference sequence). Losses at the gene ends were 5 bases for V and 2 bases for J; bases not matched to a gene: 4. This CDR3 reads CASSVGLVQETQYF. The CDR3, as DNA: TGTGCCAGCAGCGTGGGACTAGTGCAAGAGACCCAGTACTTC.

This clonotype has ten or more counts. The V call is TRBV10-3, the J call TRBJ1-5; possibly TRBD1 for D (6 bases). CDR1 is ENHRY, CDR2 SYGVKD, per germline. The CDR3 is 15 amino acids. The V and J ends lost 2 bases and 1 base respectively, with 9 bases between them. CDR3 region: CAISEGGASNQPQHF. The CDR3 DNA follows: TGTGCCATCAGTGAGGGGGGCGCAAGCAATCAGCCCCAGCATTTT.

This clonotype has more than one count but fewer than ten. This rearrangement joins TRBV7-8 to TRBJ1-6; D call uncertain. The CDR3 is made up of 15 amino acids. Germline V gene lookup returns CDR1 SGHVS and CDR2 FQNEAQ. V lost 1 base and J 9 bases, leaving 13 bases between the germline ends. CDR3 DNA: TGTGCCAGCAGCTTAGGACCCGGTGGGGTTTCACCCCTCCACTTT. Its translation is CASSLGPGGVSPLHF. Using reference TRBV7-8 and TRBJ1-6 for the parts outside the CDR3, the full variable domain is GAGVSQSPRYKVAKRGQDVALRCDPISGHVSLFWYQQALGQGPEFLTYFQNEAQLDKSGLPSDRFFAERPEGSVSTLKIQRTQQEDSAVYLCASSLGPGGVSPLHFGNGTRLTVT.

The sample holds a few counts of this clonotype. The rearrangement links TRBV4-3 to TRBJ1-3; 9 positions match TRBD1. This CDR3 comprises 16 residues. V trimming: 2 bases; J trimming: 4 bases; junction bases outside the gene matches: 6. CDR1 is LGHNA and CDR2 is YSLEER in the germline V gene. In nucleotides, the CDR3 is TGCGCCAGCAGCCAATTGGGTGGACAGGGGGGAAACACCATATATTTT. Amino acid sequence: CASSQLGGQGGNTIYF.

This clonotype qualifies as medium-sized. The rearrangement joins TRBV12-3 or TRBV12-4 to TRBJ2-7; D is unresolved. With 2 bases removed from V and 9 bases from J, the gap between germline ends came to 8 bases. The CDR3 is 11 amino acids. The CDR3 DNA follows: TGTGCCAGCAGTTTAAGTACGGGGCAGTACTTC. Residues: CASSLSTGQYF.

A word on this clonotype: Being one base from a much bigger clone, this may be a read error. V usage is TRBV7-2 and J usage is TRBJ2-7; perhaps TRBD2 as D (7 bases). Looked up from germline, CDR1 is SGHTA and CDR2 is FQGNSA. The V end lost 1 base, the J end lost 0 bases, and 16 bases lay between the germline ends. This CDR3 has 17 amino acids. CDR3 sequence reads: CASSLGNKRDISYEQYF. The CDR3 nucleotides read TGTGCCAGCAGCTTAGGAAATAAGCGGGACATCTCCTACGAGCAGTACTTC.

Regarding this clonotype: A much larger clone sits a single nucleotide away, making a read error possible. The J gene is TRBJ1-1, the V gene TRBV6-1; D call uncertain. The V gene's germline CDR1 is MNHNS and CDR2 SASEGT. The CDR3 is 14 amino acids. CDR3: CASSEALVNTKAFF. In DNA, the CDR3 is TGTGCCAGCAGTGAAGCGCTAGTGAACACTAAAGCTTTCTTT.

On this clonotype itself: One base away lies a much larger clone, so this may be a sequencing read error. The V call is TRBV14, the J call TRBJ1-2; D remains ambiguous. Germline V gives CDR1 SGHDN, CDR2 FVKESK. There are 13 residues in the CDR3. Trimming took 0 bases from V and 14 from J, leaving 16 bases between them. CDR3 residues: CASSQDRRSGSTF. Written as DNA, the CDR3 is TGTGCCAGCAGCCAAGATCGTCGGTCAGGCTCGACCTTC. Using reference TRBV14 and TRBJ1-2 for the parts outside the CDR3, the full variable domain is EAGVTQFPSHSVIEKGQTVTLRCDPISGHDNLYWYRRVMGKEIKFLLHFVKESKQDESGMPNNRFLAERTGGTYSTLKVQPAELEDSGVYFCASSQDRRSGSTFGSGTRLTVV.

This clonotype was counted only a few times. The rearrangement uses TRBV5-1 and TRBJ2-2; 8 positions agree with TRBD2. Germline trimming cut 4 bases from V and 5 bases from J; bases unmatched to any gene: 10. In germline, CDR1 is SGHRS, CDR2 YFSETQ. CDR3 length equals 16 residues. The DNA for the CDR3 is TGCGCCAGCAGCGTGACAAGCGGGAGCTCTACCGGGGAGCTGTTTTTT. It yields the protein CASSVTSGSSTGELFF.

This clonotype has only a few counts. The chain is built from TRBV5-1 and TRBJ2-2; TRBD2 is a possible D gene (6 bases). The CDR3 has 16 residues. Germline assignment: CDR1 SGHRS and CDR2 YFSETQ. V lost 0 bases, J lost 2 bases, and 11 bases lay in between. CDR3 amino acids: CASSLGGAGNTGELFF. The CDR3 DNA reads TGCGCCAGCAGCTTGGGAGGTGCGGGAAACACCGGGGAGCTGTTTTTT.

This clonotype has just a few counts. The chain carries TRBV12-3 or TRBV12-4 and TRBJ2-3, with D hard to call. Trimming removed 3 bases from V and 2 bases from J, with 12 bases in between. CDR3 length: 15 residues. This CDR3 reads CASSLATGSTDTQYF. DNA for the CDR3: TGTGCCAGCAGTTTGGCGACTGGGTCCACAGATACGCAGTATTTT.

This clonotype is termed medium-sized. The J gene is TRBJ2-3, the V gene TRBV12-3 or TRBV12-4; possible D gene TRBD2, 6 bases. Deletions cut 8 bases from V and 6 bases from J, with 15 bases between. The CDR3 spans 13 residues. The CDR3 spells CASLPGDGDTQYF. CDR3 coding DNA: TGTGCCAGCCTCCCGGGGGACGGGGATACGCAGTATTTT.

This clonotype was recorded at least ten times. The chain uses TRBV2 and TRBJ2-4; TRBD2 agrees at 10 bases. The CDR3 extends over 14 amino acids. V dropped 5 bases and J dropped 7; count of bases not matched to a gene: 5. The germline V gene encodes CDR1 SNHLY and CDR2 FYNNEI. The CDR3 DNA sequence: TGTGCCAGCAGTACACTAGCGGGATACAACATTCAGTACTTC. This gives the protein CASSTLAGYNIQYF.

In its sample, this clonotype was seen many times. This sequence joins TRBV29-1 and TRBJ2-1; TRBD1 agrees at 9 bases. Germline trimming cut 6 bases from V and 8 bases from J; bases unmatched to any gene: 14. The CDR3 runs 15 residues. Germline V gene sequence: CDR1 SQVTM, CDR2 ANQGSEA. The CDR3 bases are TGCAGCGTGTTGACCGGGACAGGGTTTCTCGATGAGCAGTTCTTC. It yields the protein CSVLTGTGFLDEQFF.

As concerns this clonotype: A much larger clonotype is one base distant, so this may be a read error. V and J are TRBV3-1 and TRBJ2-7, with 7 bases aligning to TRBD1. The CDR3 is made up of 14 amino acids. Germline CDR1 and CDR2: LGHDT and YNNKEL (reference sequence). Trimming took 4 bases from V and 6 from J; bases not matched to a gene: 9. Here the CDR3 DNA reads TGTGCCAGCAGCCGAAACAGACAGGGCTTCGAGCAGTACTTC. Translating it yields CASSRNRQGFEQYF.

Comments on this clonotype: A much larger clone differs by one base, so this may be a read error. Since no conserved phenylalanine or tryptophan closes the CDR3, a read error is the likely cause. The chain recombines TRBV7-8 with TRBJ2-7, with a tentative D call TRBD2 (6 bases). With 1 base removed from V and 3 bases from J, the gap between germline ends came to 10 bases. Germline CDR1 is SGHVS and CDR2 is FQNEAQ. The CDR3 is 14 amino acids. The CDR3 bases are TGTGCCAGCAGCTTAGGGACTACTGTCTACGAGCAGTACTTA. Encoded protein: CASSLGTTVYEQYL.

Of note for this clonotype: A read error may be the cause here, since a much bigger clone is one base away. The rearrangement joins TRBV5-6 to TRBJ2-1; 8 positions match TRBD1. Germline V gives CDR1 SGHDT, CDR2 YYEEEE. The CDR3 has 13 residues. Here the CDR3 reads CASGLTGDNEQFF. The CDR3 DNA reads TGTGCCAGCGGCTTGACAGGGGACAATGAGCAGTTCTTC.

As for this clonotype: A junction end diverges from the germline sequence, so it may reflect a read error. The chain carries TRBV5-6 and TRBJ1-5; D remains unclear. Germline V gene lookup returns CDR1 SGHDT and CDR2 YYEEEE. CDR3 length: 16 amino acids. The CDR3 bases are TGTGCCAGCAGCTTGCGTCTTGGAAATAGCAATCAGCCCAAGCATTTT. Protein product: CASSLRLGNSNQPKHF.

This clonotype was detected only a few times. V is TRBV3-1 and J is TRBJ2-3; maybe TRBD2 (6 bases). The CDR3 covers 14 residues. CDR1 is LGHDT, CDR2 YNNKEL, per germline (reference sequence). With 0 bases removed from V and 11 bases from J, the gap between germline ends came to 15 bases. The CDR3 here is CASSQDLASAQQYF. The CDR3 DNA follows: TGTGCCAGCAGCCAAGATCTGGCTAGCGCCCAGCAGTATTTT.

This clonotype has a single count. One base away lies a much larger clone, so this may be a sequencing read error. The V gene is TRBV5-1, the J gene TRBJ2-1, with TRBD2 matching over 10 bases. This CDR3 spans 14 amino acids. The germline CDR1 and CDR2 sequences are SGHRS and YFSETQ. The J segment lost 9 bases and the V segment lost 4 bases, leaving 7 bases of the junction unmatched. This CDR3 reads CASSGLAGDGEQFF. The CDR3 DNA follows: TGCGCCAGCAGCGGTCTAGCGGGAGACGGTGAGCAGTTCTTC.

This clonotype is medium-sized in the sample. The chain has TRBV28 and TRBJ2-7; the D is unclear. Germline-derived CDR1 and CDR2 are MDHEN and SYDVKM. Deletions cut 7 bases from V and 7 bases from J, with 14 bases between. The CDR3 consists of 12 residues. The CDR3 nucleotides are TGTGCCAGCAATTCCGACCGGTCTGAGCAGTACTTC. It translates to CASNSDRSEQYF.

By share of the sample, this clonotype is medium-sized. The J gene is TRBJ2-3, the V gene TRBV5-1; 8 bases line up with TRBD2. CDR3 size: 16 residues. The V gene's germline CDR1 is SGHRS and CDR2 YFSETQ. V lost 6 bases, J lost 5 bases, and 14 bases stayed unmatched. CDR3 sequence: CASKRLASKTRDTQYF. CDR3 in DNA: TGCGCCAGCAAGAGACTAGCGTCAAAGACTAGAGATACGCAGTATTTT.

The CDR3 loop reads CASSYFTSGSFDEQFF. The CDR3 DNA is TGTGCCAGCAGTTACTTCACTAGCGGGAGCTTCGATGAGCAGTTCTTC. The V call is TRBV6-6, the J call TRBJ2-1; 11 nucleotides line up with TRBD2. The CDR3 has 16 amino acids. With 1 base clipped from V and 8 bases from J, the junction kept 7 bases outside the gene matches. The germline V gene encodes CDR1 MNHNY and CDR2 SVGAGI (reference sequence).

This clonotype appeared a few times. The CDR3 is CSATGDGETQYF. DNA of the CDR3: TGCAGCGCTACAGGTGACGGAGAGACCCAGTACTTC. V is TRBV29-1 and J is TRBJ2-5; the D gene is possibly TRBD1 (5 bases). Trimming pared 7 bases from V and 4 bases from J, leaving 13 bases between. Germline CDR1 is SQVTM and CDR2 is ANQGSEA. The CDR3 is 12 residues long.

This clonotype was seen more than once but under ten times. V and J are TRBV12-3 or TRBV12-4 and TRBJ2-2; possibly TRBD1 or TRBD2 for D (5 bases each). This CDR3 is built from 14 residues. Trimming took 7 bases from V and 6 from J, leaving 15 bases between them. Here the CDR3 DNA reads TGTGCCAGCACCCTCCTTCGAGGGGCCGGGGAGCTGTTTTTT. It is translated as CASTLLRGAGELFF.

In this sample, this clonotype is medium-sized. This rearrangement joins TRBV19 to TRBJ2-7; D call uncertain. The CDR3 is made up of 14 amino acids. Trimming cost V 1 base and J 6 bases, with 13 bases left between them. Per germline, CDR1 LNHDA and CDR2 SQIVND (reference sequence). The CDR3 coding sequence is TGTGCCAGTAGTATAGCTGGGGTGGCGAGCGAGCAGTACTTC. This sequence encodes CASSIAGVASEQYF.

This clonotype has a count of ten or more. The rearrangement links TRBV20-1 to TRBJ2-5, with 9 positions matching TRBD1. CDR1 is DFQATT and CDR2 is SNEGSKA in the germline V gene (reference sequence). V shed 5 bases and J 7 bases; nucleotides not matched to a gene: 11. The CDR3 consists of 14 residues. CDR3 protein: CSAEPGQGYGTQYF. The DNA of the CDR3 is TGCAGTGCTGAACCGGGACAGGGTTACGGGACCCAGTACTTC.

This clonotype appeared a few times. The chain recombines TRBV3-1 with TRBJ2-7; the D gene could be TRBD1 or TRBD2 (5 bases each). The CDR3 totals 14 residues. Trimming removed 1 base at V and 4 bases at J, with 11 bases between. CDR1 is LGHDT, CDR2 YNNKEL, per germline (reference sequence). The CDR3 here is CASSQAGAQYEQYF. Written as DNA, the CDR3 is TGTGCCAGCAGCCAAGCCGGGGCCCAGTACGAGCAGTACTTC.

The J gene is TRBJ1-1, the V gene TRBV27, with D possibly being TRBD1 (5 bases). Germline CDR1 and CDR2: MNHEY and SMNVEV (reference sequence). The CDR3 is 14 residues long. Trimming took 3 bases from V and 4 from J, leaving 12 bases between them. This chain's CDR3 is CASSFSSGGTEAFF. As DNA, the CDR3 is TGTGCCAGCAGTTTCAGTTCTGGGGGCACTGAAGCTTTCTTT.